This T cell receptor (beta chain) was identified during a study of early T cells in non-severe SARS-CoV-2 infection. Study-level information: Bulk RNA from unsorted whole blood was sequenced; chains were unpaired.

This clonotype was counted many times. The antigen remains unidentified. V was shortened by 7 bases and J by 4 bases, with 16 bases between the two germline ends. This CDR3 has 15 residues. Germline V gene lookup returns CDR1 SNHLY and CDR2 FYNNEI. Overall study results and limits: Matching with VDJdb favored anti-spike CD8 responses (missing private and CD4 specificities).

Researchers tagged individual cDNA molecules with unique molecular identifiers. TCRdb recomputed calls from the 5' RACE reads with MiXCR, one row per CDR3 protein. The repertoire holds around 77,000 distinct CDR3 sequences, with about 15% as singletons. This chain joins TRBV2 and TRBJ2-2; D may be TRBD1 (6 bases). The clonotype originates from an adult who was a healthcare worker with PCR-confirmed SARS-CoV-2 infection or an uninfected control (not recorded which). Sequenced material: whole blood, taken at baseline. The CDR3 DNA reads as TGTGCCAGCACTGAGAGGGGGAGTACCACCGGGGAGCTGTTTTTT. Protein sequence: CASTERGSTTGELFF. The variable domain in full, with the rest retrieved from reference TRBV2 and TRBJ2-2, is EPEVTQTPSHQVTQMGQEVILRCVPISNHLYFYWYRQILGQKVEFLVSFYNNEISEKSEIFDDQFSVERPDGSNFTLKIRSTKLEDSAMYFCASTERGSTTGELFFGEGSRLTVL.